These 5 T cell receptor beta chains came from one sample sequenced in a study of shared clonotypes between healthy human individuals. Only in-frame clones appear in the TCRdb table, and some are missing; sequencing was by immunoSEQ multiplex PCR. The repertoire holds about half a million clones, with about four fifths as singletons. The sample comprised PBMCs. The receptors here all came from a woman between 35 and 50 years old in good health. Some clones in this sample may be carry-over from other donors' samples.

The genes are TRBV7-2 and TRBJ2-5, with 11 bases fitting TRBD2. J was trimmed by 5 bases and V by 4 bases; bases with no gene match: 3. The CDR3 runs 14 residues. Germline loops: CDR1 SGHTA, CDR2 FQGNSA. DNA of the CDR3: TGTGCCAGCAGCTCAACTAGCGGGAGTGAGACCCAGTACTTC. This gives the protein CASSSTSGSETQYF.

This clone was seen ten or more times. The chain couples TRBV7-9 to TRBJ1-3; no firm D call. V lost 5 bases, J lost 2 bases, and 4 bases lay in between. Germline V gene sequence: CDR1 SEHNR, CDR2 FQNEAQ (reference sequence). This CDR3 is built from 12 residues. The CDR3, as DNA: TGTGCCAGCAGCCCCACTGGAAACACCATATATTTT. It codes for CASSPTGNTIYF.

The sample holds many counts of this clone. The sample has other DNA sequences that encode this CDR3 too. The chain employs TRBV7-6 and TRBJ2-3, with a weak D call TRBD1 (5 bases). The ends were cut back, 1 base at V and 4 bases at J, with 12 bases in the middle. Germline V gene sequence: CDR1 SGHVS, CDR2 FNYEAQ. The CDR3 has 15 amino acids. The CDR3 here is CASSLEGPTADTQYF. The CDR3 region has the DNA TGTGCCAGCAGCTTAGAGGGGCCGACGGCAGATACGCAGTATTTT.

The chain combines TRBV7-2 with TRBJ2-7; the match to TRBD2 covers 8 bases. This CDR3 has 14 amino acids. Germline lookup yields CDR1 SGHTA and CDR2 FQGNSA. Trimming at V came to 1 base and at J to 9 bases, leaving 8 bases not matched to a gene. The CDR3 sequence: CASSLDGIGRGQYF. CDR3 bases: TGTGCCAGCAGCTTAGATGGTATCGGGAGGGGGCAGTACTTC.

The chain recombines TRBV5-1 with TRBJ2-3; 8 bases match TRBD1. Germline V gene data show CDR1 as SGHRS and CDR2 as YFSETQ. The trim removed 7 bases at V and 1 base at J, leaving 8 bases unmatched. This CDR3 region has 15 residues. The CDR3 sequence is CASGIRGQGTDTQYF. The CDR3 region has the DNA TGCGCCAGCGGGATTAGGGGACAGGGCACAGATACGCAGTATTTT.